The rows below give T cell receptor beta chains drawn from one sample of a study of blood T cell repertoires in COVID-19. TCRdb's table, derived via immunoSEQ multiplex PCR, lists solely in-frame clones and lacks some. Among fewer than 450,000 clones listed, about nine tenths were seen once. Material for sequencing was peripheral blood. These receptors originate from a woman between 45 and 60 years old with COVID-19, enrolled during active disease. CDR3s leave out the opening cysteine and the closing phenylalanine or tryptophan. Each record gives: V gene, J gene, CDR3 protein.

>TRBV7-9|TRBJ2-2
ASSSRVSFYTGELF
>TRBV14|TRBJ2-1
ASSQWAAGVYNEQF
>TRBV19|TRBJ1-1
ASSIRGGVTEAF
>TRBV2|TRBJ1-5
ASSLRGLNQPQH
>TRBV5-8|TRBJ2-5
ASSRTGVEETQY
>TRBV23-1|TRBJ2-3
ATLPPGCGIPYSTDTQY
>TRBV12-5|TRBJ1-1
ASGYGTTNTEAF
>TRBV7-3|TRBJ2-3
ASSLQNTDTQY
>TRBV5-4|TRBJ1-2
ASSPGGTGGYYGYT
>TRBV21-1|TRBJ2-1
ASRREGRRPEQF
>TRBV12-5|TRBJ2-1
ASGLVTGGAEQF
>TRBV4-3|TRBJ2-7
ASSQDRDLTYEQY
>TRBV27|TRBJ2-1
ASTLRFGPNEQF
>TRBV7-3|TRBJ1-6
ASSSTGDRPLH
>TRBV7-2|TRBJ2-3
ASSSPGQGRDTQY
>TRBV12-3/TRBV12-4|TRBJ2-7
ASSPGQPYEQY
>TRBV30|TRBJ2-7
ASGTSGWGEQY
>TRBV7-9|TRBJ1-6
ASSLSGGEGSPLH
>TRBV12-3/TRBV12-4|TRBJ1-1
ASSLGQTEAF
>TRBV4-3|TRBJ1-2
ASSQELAPSGTLNYGYT
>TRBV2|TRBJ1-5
ASSETGIYGNQPQH
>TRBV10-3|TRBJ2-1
AISHSGMGGEQF
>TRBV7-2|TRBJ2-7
ASSYGGGGLAYEQY
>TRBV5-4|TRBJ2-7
ASSWGQGAGNEQY
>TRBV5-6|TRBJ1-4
ASSQGTINEKLF
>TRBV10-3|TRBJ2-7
AIRQGSEQY
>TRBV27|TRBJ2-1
ASSFGGNEQF
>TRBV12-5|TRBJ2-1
ASGISGRIYNEQF
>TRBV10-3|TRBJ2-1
AISESTLSAGGQF
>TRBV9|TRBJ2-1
ASSGGRLAAYNEQF
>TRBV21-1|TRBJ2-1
ASSKLAGVPNEQF
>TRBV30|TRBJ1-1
AWRGGSTEAF
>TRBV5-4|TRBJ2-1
ASSLGGQSVSHEQF
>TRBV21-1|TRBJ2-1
ASSKEQTSGRVNEQF
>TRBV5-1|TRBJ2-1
ASSRPGDSHEQF
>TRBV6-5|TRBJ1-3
ASRRTVSGNTIY
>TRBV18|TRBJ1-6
ASSPTQGADSPLH
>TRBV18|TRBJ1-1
ASSRAGQPNTEAF
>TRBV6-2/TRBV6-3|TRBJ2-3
ASSYPPGLGADTQY
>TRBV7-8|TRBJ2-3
ASSSTGTRTDTQY